This T cell receptor beta chain was found in a study of T cells in Graves' hyperthyroidism and ophthalmopathy. Amplification of TCR beta CDR3 regions was performed using RNA transcripts as template. Researchers ran a first-round RT-PCR on the TCR CDR3 using the HTBI primer set. Each CDR3 protein is one row after TCRdb ran MiXCR on the multiplex PCR reads. The sample includes more than 550,000 distinct CDR3 sequences, roughly 17% of them seen just once. In making diagnoses, clinical symptoms, serum thyroxine and TRAb, thyroid ultrasound and orbital computed tomography were all used. V was pared by 1 base and J by 2 bases, with 16 bases between. CDR1 is LGHNA and CDR2 is YSLEER in the germline V gene. The CDR3 totals 17 residues.

The source of this sequence is a man aged 50 or older with Graves' hyperthyroidism. Sequenced material: blood. This chain links TRBV4-3 with TRBJ2-3, with D tentatively TRBD2 (6 bases). DNA for the CDR3: TGCGCCAGCAGCCAAGTCGGTTCTGGAGGGGCCACAGATACGCAGTATTTT. Translation: CASSQVGSGGATDTQYF.